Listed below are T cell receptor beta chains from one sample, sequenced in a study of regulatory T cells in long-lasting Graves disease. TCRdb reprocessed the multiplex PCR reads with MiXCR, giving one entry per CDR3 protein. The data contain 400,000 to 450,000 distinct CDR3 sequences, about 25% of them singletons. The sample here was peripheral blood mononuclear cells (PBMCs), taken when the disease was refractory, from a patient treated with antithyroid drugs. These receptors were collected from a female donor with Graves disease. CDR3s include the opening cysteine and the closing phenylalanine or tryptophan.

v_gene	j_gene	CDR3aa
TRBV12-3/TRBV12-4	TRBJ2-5	CASSQRPNLQETQYF
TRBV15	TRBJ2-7	CATSTRGGEQYF
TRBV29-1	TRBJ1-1	CSVEGWKGPQVTEAFF
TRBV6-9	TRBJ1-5	CASSSGRDRGLNQPQHF
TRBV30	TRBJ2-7	CAWSPTTYEQYF
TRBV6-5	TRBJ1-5	CASSYASGERGNQPQHF
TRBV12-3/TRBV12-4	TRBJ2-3	CASSFLAGGLISSTDTQYF
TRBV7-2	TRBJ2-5	CASRATSGSETQYF
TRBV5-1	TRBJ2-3	CASSLDLLTDTQYF
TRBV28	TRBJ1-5	CASSPRDRATQPQHF
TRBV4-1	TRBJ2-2	CASSQAGGNAGELFF
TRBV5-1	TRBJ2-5	CANPTSRETQYF
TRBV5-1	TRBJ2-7	CASSFDYPGLAYEQYF
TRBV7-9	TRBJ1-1	CASSPTGTINTEAFF
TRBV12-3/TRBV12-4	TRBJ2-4	CASSFWNSGPKAKNIQYF
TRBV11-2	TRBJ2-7	CASKGSNTYEQYF
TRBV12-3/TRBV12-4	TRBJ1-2	CASALTAGMMYGYTF
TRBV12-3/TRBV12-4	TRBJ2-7	CASSLAGDSSYEQYF
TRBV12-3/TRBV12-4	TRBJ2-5	CASTEFRGRETQYF
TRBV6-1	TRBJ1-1	CASSPGGYTEAFF
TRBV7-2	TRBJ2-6	CASSTQSRANVLTF
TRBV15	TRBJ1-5	CATSHRGGNQPQHF
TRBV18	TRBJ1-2	CASSTTGSGYTF
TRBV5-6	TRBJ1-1	CASSWGQQRAFF
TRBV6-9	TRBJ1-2	CASSYSRIYGYTF
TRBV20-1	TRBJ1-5	CSARDSGGKQPQHF
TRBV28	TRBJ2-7	CASSGLAVTYEQYF
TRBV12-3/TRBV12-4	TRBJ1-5	CASSSRGQGNQPQHF
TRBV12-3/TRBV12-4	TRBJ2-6	CASSLEATATRSGANVLTF
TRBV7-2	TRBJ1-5	CASSLQGLNNQPQHF
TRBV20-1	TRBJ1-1	CSAREGHVNTEAFF
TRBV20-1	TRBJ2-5	CSARGIQETQYF
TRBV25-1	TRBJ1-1	CASSKQGVPEAFF
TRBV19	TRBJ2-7	CASSIRLAGGNEQYF
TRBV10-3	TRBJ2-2	CATSESIPAGQSTGELFF
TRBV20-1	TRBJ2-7	CSVRGQNYEQYF
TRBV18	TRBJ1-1	CASSPPYSLNTEAFF